Following are 23 T cell receptor beta chains from one sample sequenced in a study of cytomegalovirus exposure and HLA in healthy donors. In the PCR, 60 Vbeta and 13 Jbeta primers were used. Sequencing used immunoSEQ multiplex PCR; TCRdb keeps in-frame clones, though not all of them. The sample holds roughly 130,000 clones; around three quarters are singletons and the top ten take 1%. Input material: PBMCs. These receptors all come from a man between 35 and 55 years old in good health and CMV-seronegative.

This chain uses TRBV4-1 with TRBJ2-3; possible D gene TRBD1, 5 bases. The CDR3 spans 16 residues. CDR1 and CDR2 (germline): MGHRA, YSYEKL. V dropped 0 bases and J dropped 1 base, with 11 bases sitting between them. The CDR3 region has the DNA TGCGCCAGCAGCCAAGAGGGCGGCAGGGGCACAGATACGCAGTATTTT. The encoded protein is CASSQEGGRGTDTQYF.

The chain couples TRBV19 to TRBJ1-1; D is ambiguous. The length of the CDR3 is 12 residues. Deletions cut 1 base from V and 5 bases from J, with 5 bases between. Germline loops: CDR1 LNHDA, CDR2 SQIVND (reference sequence). CDR3 bases: TGTGCCAGTAGTATAGGGCGGACTGAAGCTTTCTTT. Translating it yields CASSIGRTEAFF.

The genes are TRBV7-9 and TRBJ2-3; D is possibly TRBD2 (5 bases). This CDR3 region has 14 residues. CDR1 and CDR2 from the germline V gene are SEHNR and FQNEAQ (reference sequence). V lost 1 base and J lost 1, with 6 bases in between. The CDR3: CASSLVGGTDTQYF. The CDR3 coding sequence is TGTGCCAGCAGCTTAGTCGGGGGCACAGATACGCAGTATTTT.

V and J are TRBV6-5 and TRBJ2-7; 7 bases agree with TRBD2. In germline, CDR1 is MNHEY, CDR2 SVGAGI. Trimming cost V 2 bases and J 3 bases; bases outside gene matches: 1. This CDR3 has 13 amino acids. CDR3 coding DNA: TGTGCCAGCAGTTACAGGGAGGGCTACGAGCAGTACTTC. Translation gives CASSYREGYEQYF.

The chain is built from TRBV6-6 and TRBJ2-7; D gene unclear. CDR1 is MNHNY, CDR2 SVGAGI, per germline (reference sequence). This CDR3 comprises 16 residues. V was pared by 2 bases and J by 0 bases, with 14 bases between. CDR3 sequence reads: CASSYGPVPISYEQYF. The CDR3 DNA follows: TGTGCCAGCAGTTACGGTCCGGTACCCATCTCCTACGAGCAGTACTTC.

The J gene is TRBJ2-5, the V gene TRBV28; 11 nucleotides agree with TRBD1. Germline V gene sequence: CDR1 MDHEN, CDR2 SYDVKM. The length of the CDR3 is 16 residues. The V segment lost 3 bases and the J segment 2 bases; nucleotides outside the gene matches: 5. The CDR3 spells CASSLGQGGPQETQYF. As DNA, the CDR3 is TGTGCCAGCAGTTTGGGACAGGGGGGTCCTCAAGAGACCCAGTACTTC. Drawing the rest from reference TRBV28 and TRBJ2-5, the complete variable domain is DVKVTQSSRYLVKRTGEKVFLECVQDMDHENMFWYRQDPGLGLRLIYFSYDVKMKEKGDIPEGYSVSREKKERFSLILESASTNQTSMYLCASSLGQGGPQETQYFGPGTRLLVL.

This chain links TRBV28 with TRBJ1-2; 8 bases are shared with TRBD1. This CDR3 spans 15 amino acids. CDR1 and CDR2 (germline): MDHEN, SYDVKM. V was pared by 4 bases and J by 4 bases, with 8 bases of the junction left unmatched. CDR3 DNA: TGTGCCAGCAGTTCCCTGGCAGGGGGCGCCTATGGCTACACCTTC. Protein product: CASSSLAGGAYGYTF.

This clone was found a few times. The genes are TRBV9 and TRBJ2-1, with a weak D call TRBD1 (5 bases). Trimming cost V 3 bases and J 7 bases, with 11 bases left between them. CDR1 and CDR2 from the germline V gene are SGDLS and YYNGEE. The CDR3 is made up of 13 amino acids. The CDR3 here is CASSATEKNEQFF. CDR3 sequence (DNA): TGTGCCAGCAGCGCGACAGAGAAAAATGAGCAGTTCTTC.

The chain has TRBV4-1 and TRBJ2-7; 9 nucleotides align to TRBD1. V shed 4 bases, J shed 5 bases, and the junction held 12 bases outside the gene matches. Germline values: CDR1 MGHRA, CDR2 YSYEKL. This CDR3 region has 16 residues. In DNA form, the CDR3 reads TGCGCCAGCAGCCTAGAATGGGGACAGGGATTCCACGAGCAGTACTTC. Protein: CASSLEWGQGFHEQYF.

The chain joins TRBV4-2 to TRBJ2-5, with 9 bases fitting TRBD1. The CDR3 spans 15 residues. J was trimmed by 5 bases and V by 1 base; bases with no gene match: 5. Per germline, CDR1 LGHNA and CDR2 YNFKEQ. The CDR3 sequence: CASSQGTGEWETQYF. The CDR3 nucleotides read TGTGCCAGCAGCCAAGGGACAGGGGAGTGGGAGACCCAGTACTTC.

This clone was detected only a few times. The V call is TRBV11-3, the J call TRBJ2-2; D gene unclear. The CDR3 length is 14 residues. With 3 bases removed from V and 1 base from J, the gap between germline ends came to 6 bases. Germline CDR1 SGHNT, CDR2 YENEEA. The DNA of the CDR3 is TGTGCCAGCAGCTTTAGACAGAACACCGGGGAGCTGTTTTTT. Its protein is CASSFRQNTGELFF.

This chain joins TRBV27 and TRBJ2-7, with D possibly matching TRBD2 (6 bases). The germline V gene encodes CDR1 MNHEY and CDR2 SMNVEV (reference sequence). This CDR3 is 14 amino acids long. Trimming removed 6 bases from V and 0 bases from J, with 12 bases in between. CDR3 protein: CASRSTGSSYEQYF. CDR3 DNA: TGTGCCAGCAGATCGACCGGGAGCTCCTACGAGCAGTACTTC.

A single count supports this clone. This chain connects TRBV9 to TRBJ1-4; 8 positions match TRBD1. The CDR3 loop spans 15 amino acids. Per germline, CDR1 SGDLS and CDR2 YYNGEE. V shed 1 base and J 7 bases; nucleotides not matched to a gene: 6. CDR3 in DNA: TGTGCCAGCAGCGTAACCGGACAGGGCGGTGAAAAACTGTTTTTT. Its translation: CASSVTGQGGEKLFF.

The chain recombines TRBV5-8 with TRBJ1-4; 8 bases map to TRBD1. V trimming: 4 bases; J trimming: 4 bases; junction bases outside the gene matches: 6. Per the germline V gene, CDR1 is SGHTS and CDR2 is YDEGEE. The CDR3 is 15 residues long. CDR3: CASSQTGVLNEKLFF. The CDR3 coding sequence is TGTGCCAGCAGCCAGACAGGGGTCCTTAATGAAAAACTGTTTTTT.

This chain joins TRBV29-1 and TRBJ2-5, with TRBD2 matching 10 bases. Losses at the gene ends were 2 bases for V and 1 base for J; bases not matched to a gene: 1. The CDR3 contains 14 residues. Germline-derived CDR1 and CDR2 are SQVTM and ANQGSEA. CDR3 amino acids: CSVETSGVQETQYF. The CDR3 bases are TGCAGCGTTGAAACTAGCGGGGTCCAAGAGACCCAGTACTTC. Combining the CDR3 with reference TRBV29-1 and TRBJ2-5 gives the whole variable domain SAVISQKPSRDICQRGTSLTIQCQVDSQVTMMFWYRQQPGQSLTLIATANQGSEATYESGFVIDKFPISRPNLTFSTLTVSNMSPEDSSIYLCSVETSGVQETQYFGPGTRLLVL.

The chain combines TRBV19 with TRBJ2-7; no reliable D call. Trimming pared 5 bases from V and 4 bases from J, leaving 6 bases between. This CDR3 comprises 11 residues. Germline V gene data show CDR1 as LNHDA and CDR2 as SQIVND (reference sequence). The CDR3 DNA follows: TGTGCCAGTAGTTCTAGATACGAGCAGTACTTC. Translated: CASSSRYEQYF. The complete variable domain, with remaining parts taken from reference TRBV19 and TRBJ2-7, reads DGGITQSPKYLFRKEGQNVTLSCEQNLNHDAMYWYRQDPGQGLRLIYYSQIVNDFQKGDIAEGYSVSREKKESFPLTVTSAQKNPTAFYLCASSSRYEQYFGPGTRLTVT.

Only a few counts were recorded for this clone. The chain joins TRBV6-1 to TRBJ1-1, with 8 positions matching TRBD1. The CDR3 has 16 amino acids. Germline trimming cut 0 bases from V and 6 bases from J; bases unmatched to any gene: 9. Germline loops: CDR1 MNHNS, CDR2 SASEGT. The CDR3 spells CASSEAQSGQAAEAFF. The CDR3 coding sequence is TGTGCCAGCAGTGAAGCGCAGTCGGGACAGGCGGCTGAAGCTTTCTTT.

The gene calls are TRBV29-1 and TRBJ2-5; 11 positions agree with TRBD1. V lost 6 bases to trimming and J lost 4 bases; unmatched junction nucleotides: 7. The germline V gene encodes CDR1 SQVTM and CDR2 ANQGSEA. This CDR3 spans 14 amino acids. As DNA, the CDR3 is TGCAGCGTGGGGACAGGGGGAGTGGTAGAGACCCAGTACTTC. Translation gives CSVGTGGVVETQYF. Complete variable domain (other parts from reference TRBV29-1 and TRBJ2-5): SAVISQKPSRDICQRGTSLTIQCQVDSQVTMMFWYRQQPGQSLTLIATANQGSEATYESGFVIDKFPISRPNLTFSTLTVSNMSPEDSSIYLCSVGTGGVVETQYFGPGTRLLVL.

This sequence joins TRBV29-1 and TRBJ2-3, with no clear D. The CDR3 loop spans 13 amino acids. V gave up 7 bases and J gave up 5 bases, with 16 bases separating them. CDR1 is SQVTM and CDR2 is ANQGSEA in the germline V gene. CDR3 nucleotides: TGCAGCGCCCTCATCGTAATCAGAGATACGCAGTATTTT. It specifies CSALIVIRDTQYF.

The chain joins TRBV28 to TRBJ1-5, with 8 bases aligning to TRBD1. The CDR3 is 16 amino acids. The V gene's germline CDR1 is MDHEN and CDR2 SYDVKM. Germline trimming cut 3 bases from V and 0 bases from J; bases unmatched to any gene: 4. The CDR3 region is CASSFGQGYSNQPQHF. CDR3 DNA sequence: TGTGCCAGCAGTTTCGGACAGGGATATAGCAATCAGCCCCAGCATTTT.

The chain couples TRBV30 to TRBJ1-1; 9 bases are shared with TRBD1. The CDR3 length is 15 residues. In germline, CDR1 is GTSNPN, CDR2 SVGIG (reference sequence). Trimming removed 0 bases from V and 5 bases from J; junction bases left unmatched: 7. This CDR3 reads CAWSVLGTGKTEAFF. CDR3 nucleotide sequence: TGTGCCTGGAGTGTACTAGGGACAGGGAAAACTGAAGCTTTCTTT.

The chain employs TRBV28 and TRBJ1-5, with a weak D call TRBD1 (5 bases). Germline values: CDR1 MDHEN, CDR2 SYDVKM. Deletions cut 3 bases from V and 7 bases from J, with 7 bases between. CDR3 length equals 12 residues. CDR3 DNA sequence: TGTGCCAGCAGTTTCCAGGGCCAGCCCCAGCATTTT. This encodes CASSFQGQPQHF.

This clone was seen a handful of times. This chain links TRBV6-1 with TRBJ1-1; no definite D call. The CDR3 consists of 17 residues. In germline, CDR1 is MNHNS, CDR2 SASEGT. Deletions cut 0 bases from V and 2 bases from J, with 16 bases between. This chain's CDR3 is CASSEAGRTDTNTEAFF. The CDR3 DNA sequence: TGTGCCAGCAGTGAAGCGGGTCGTACAGATACAAACACTGAAGCTTTCTTT.